This T cell receptor (beta chain) emerged from a study of PD-1 blockade in classical Hodgkin lymphoma (dated by TCRdb to the early 2020s). Describing the broader study: Nivolumab dosing was 3 mg/kg intravenously every 2 weeks, continuing until either disease progression or unacceptable toxicity. To define a peripheral blood immune signature of response to PD-1 blockade in classical Hodgkin lymphoma, the study combined TCR beta sequencing with CyTOF. What the research found in general, with its limitations: Newly diagnosed patients were reported to have lower baseline TCR diversity than healthy donors, and relapsed/refractory patients were reported to have lower baseline TCR diversity still. Patients starting nivolumab less than 1 year after ASCT had lower diversity and were excluded from later analyses to avoid confounding by immune reconstitution. By C4D1, a significant rise was seen in CD4+ TCR diversity but not in CD8+ TCR diversity (p=0.0027 vs p=0.16), and the rise was most apparent among complete responders (p=0.02). The study covered only a single clinical trial cohort, and the causes of the repertoire differences, possibly disease activity or prior therapy, were still not defined. Trial patients with a complete response had baseline diversity similar to that of newly diagnosed patients, while partial responders and progressors had significantly lower diversity.

The cysteine opens and the phenylalanine closes a CDR3 of 16 amino acids. This entry keeps only the CDR3 DNA: 48 bases, framed from base 1. The germline V gene (reference sequence) gives CDR1 as MNHEY and CDR2 as SMNVEV. V was cut back by 6 bases and J by 0 bases, leaving a gap of 15 bases between them. In the paper's terms, the time point label means: cycle 2 day 1 (C2D1) of nivolumab. Every trial patient had relapsed after autologous stem cell transplantation, and cohorts A, B and C differed in prior brentuximab vedotin exposure. A total of over 50 patients with relapsed/refractory classical Hodgkin lymphoma made up the trial cohort, and each patient's best overall response was complete response, partial response or progressive disease. Trial patients were treated with single-agent nivolumab in the multi-cohort phase II CheckMate 205 trial. An independent review committee assessed best overall response by applying the 2007 International Working Group response criteria. Trial PBMCs were obtained immediately prior to nivolumab initiation (C1D1) and on therapy at cycle 2 day 1 and cycle 4 day 1. After peripheral blood was drawn into 8 mL Vacutainer Cell Preparation Tubes, PBMCs were isolated by centrifugation and then cryopreserved.

Genomic DNA was isolated using the Qiagen DNeasy kit from unsorted PBMCs as well as from negatively selected CD4+ and CD8+ fractions. TCR beta CDR3 regions were amplified by immunoSEQ multiplex PCR using primers annealing to V and J segments. Amplification bias was minimized using a synthetic immune receptor repertoire, and residual bias was removed computationally after sequencing. Turning to the authors' computational methods: Custom Python scripts were used to quantify repertoire diversity as the Shannon entropy index. Unsorted, CD4+ and CD8+ repertoires were examined separately, except in combined analyses, for which CD4+ and CD8+ sequences were merged in silico. Clonal expansion was defined as a frequency increase of at least 2-fold after treatment compared with C1D1, and clones undetected at baseline were assigned a pseudocount of 0.5. Singleton clones were defined as clones with 0 or 1 copy at C1D1, and non-singleton clones were defined as clones with 2 or more copies. Clones expanded in unsorted samples were annotated as CD4+, CD8+ or unknown by matching protein sequences in sorted samples from the same patient. Diversity changes from C1D1 to C4D1 were tested in paired samples using Wilcoxon tests. TCRdb carries this immuneACCESS record with in-frame sequences only. Its versions omit some clonotypes, under half of them owing to an unresolved V gene in the studies checked, with the rest unexplained. V and J calls and clone size are those listed in that table; D and trimming were worked out from the DNA. In all, the sample holds some 93,000 clones, and approximately 89% of those were seen once. The ten largest clonotypes hold around 11% of the sample.

With respect to this clone: The antigen it binds to is not known. No base qualities exist here, and no much larger clone lies one base off it.

Specimen: peripheral blood mononuclear cells (PBMCs), collected before the second cycle of nivolumab. Here the chain combines TRBV27 and TRBJ1-5; TRBD1 might be the D gene, on 6 matching bases. The sequence was collected from a human donor with classical Hodgkin lymphoma. The DNA sequence is TGTGCCAGCAGCCTTACAGGGCTGGATAGCAATCAGCCCCAGCATTTT. It codes for CASSLTGLDSNQPQHF.